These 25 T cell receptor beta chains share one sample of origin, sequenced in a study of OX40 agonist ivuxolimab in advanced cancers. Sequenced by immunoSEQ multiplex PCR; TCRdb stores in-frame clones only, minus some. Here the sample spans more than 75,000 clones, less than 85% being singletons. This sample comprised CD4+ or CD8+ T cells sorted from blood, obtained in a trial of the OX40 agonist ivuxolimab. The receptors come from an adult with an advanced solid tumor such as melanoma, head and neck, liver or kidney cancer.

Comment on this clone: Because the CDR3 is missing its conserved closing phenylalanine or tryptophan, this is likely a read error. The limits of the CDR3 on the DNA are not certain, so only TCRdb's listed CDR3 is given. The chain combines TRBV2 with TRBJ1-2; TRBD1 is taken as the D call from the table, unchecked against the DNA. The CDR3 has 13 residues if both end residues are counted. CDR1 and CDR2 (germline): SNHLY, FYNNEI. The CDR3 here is CASSENRGNLAPI.

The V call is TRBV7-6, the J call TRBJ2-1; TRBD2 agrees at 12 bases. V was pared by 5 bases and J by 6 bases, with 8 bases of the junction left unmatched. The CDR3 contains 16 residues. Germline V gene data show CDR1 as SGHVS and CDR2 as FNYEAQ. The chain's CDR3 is CASSLEASGRGNEQFF. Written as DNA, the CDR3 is TGTGCCAGCAGCCTCGAAGCTAGCGGGAGGGGCAATGAGCAGTTCTTC.

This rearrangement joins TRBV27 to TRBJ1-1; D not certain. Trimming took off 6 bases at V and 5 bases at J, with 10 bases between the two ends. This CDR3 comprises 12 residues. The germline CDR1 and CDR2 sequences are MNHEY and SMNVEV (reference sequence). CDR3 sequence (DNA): TGTGCCAGCAGGGAGGGCGTGACTGAAGCTTTCTTT. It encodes CASREGVTEAFF.

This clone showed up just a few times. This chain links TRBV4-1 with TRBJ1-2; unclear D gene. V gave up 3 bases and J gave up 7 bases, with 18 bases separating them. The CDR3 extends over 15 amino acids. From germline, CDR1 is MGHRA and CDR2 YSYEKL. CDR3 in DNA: TGCGCCAGCAGCCAGTCCTTAGGTGACCCTGTTGGCTACACCTTC. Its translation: CASSQSLGDPVGYTF.

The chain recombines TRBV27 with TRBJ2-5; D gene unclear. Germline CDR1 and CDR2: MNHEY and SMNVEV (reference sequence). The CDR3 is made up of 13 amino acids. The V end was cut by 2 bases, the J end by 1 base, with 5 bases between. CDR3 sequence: CASSLGSQETQYF. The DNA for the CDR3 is TGTGCCAGCAGTTTAGGCAGCCAAGAGACCCAGTACTTC.

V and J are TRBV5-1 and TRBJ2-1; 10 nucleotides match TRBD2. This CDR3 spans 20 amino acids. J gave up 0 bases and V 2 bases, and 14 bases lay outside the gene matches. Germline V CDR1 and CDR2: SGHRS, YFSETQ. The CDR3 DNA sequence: TGCGCCAGCAGCTTAACTCCCCTCGCAGGACTAGCGGACTCCTACAATGAGCAGTTCTTC. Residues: CASSLTPLAGLADSYNEQFF.

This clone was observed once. CDR3 loop: CASSLRSSTLHEQFF. Written as DNA, the CDR3 is TGCGCCAGCAGCTTGAGAAGCAGTACTCTACATGAGCAGTTCTTC. The chain links TRBV5-1 to TRBJ2-1; no reliable D call. V lost 1 base and J lost 8, with 16 bases in between. The CDR3 contains 15 residues. From germline, CDR1 is SGHRS and CDR2 YFSETQ.

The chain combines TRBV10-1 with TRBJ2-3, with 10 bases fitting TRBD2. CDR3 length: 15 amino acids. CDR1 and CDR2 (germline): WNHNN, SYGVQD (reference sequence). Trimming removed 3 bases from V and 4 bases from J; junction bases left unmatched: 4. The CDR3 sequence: CASSDSSGSPDTQYF. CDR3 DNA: TGCGCCAGCAGTGATTCTAGCGGGAGCCCAGATACGCAGTATTTT.

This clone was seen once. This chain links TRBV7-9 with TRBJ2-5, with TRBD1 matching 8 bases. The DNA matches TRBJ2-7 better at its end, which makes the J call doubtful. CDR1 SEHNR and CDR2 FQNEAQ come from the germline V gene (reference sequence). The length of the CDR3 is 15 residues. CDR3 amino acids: CASSLGSGGVHEQYF. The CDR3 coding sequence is TGTGCCAGCAGCTTAGGGTCAGGGGGCGTACACGAGCAGTACTTC.

Written as DNA, the CDR3 is TGTGCCAGCAGTGAAGGGGCTTGGGGCTACACCTTC. Protein product: CASSEGAWGYTF. The J gene is TRBJ1-2, the V gene TRBV6-1, with D unresolved. The CDR3 covers 12 residues. Germline values: CDR1 MNHNS, CDR2 SASEGT. V shed 1 base and J shed 8 bases, with 8 bases lying between them.

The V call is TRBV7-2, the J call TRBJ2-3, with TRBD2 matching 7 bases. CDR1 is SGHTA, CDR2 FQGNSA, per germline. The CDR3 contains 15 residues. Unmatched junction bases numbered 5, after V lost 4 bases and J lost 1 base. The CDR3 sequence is CASSSGGGGTDTQYF. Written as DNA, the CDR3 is TGTGCCAGCAGCTCTGGCGGGGGTGGCACAGATACGCAGTATTTT.

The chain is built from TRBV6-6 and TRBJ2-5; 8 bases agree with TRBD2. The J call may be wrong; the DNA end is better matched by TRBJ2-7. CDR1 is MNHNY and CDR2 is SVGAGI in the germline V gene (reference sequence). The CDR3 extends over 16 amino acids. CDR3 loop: CASSPPIAGRSYEQYF. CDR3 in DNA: TGTGCCAGCAGCCCACCCATAGCGGGAAGATCCTACGAGCAGTACTTC.

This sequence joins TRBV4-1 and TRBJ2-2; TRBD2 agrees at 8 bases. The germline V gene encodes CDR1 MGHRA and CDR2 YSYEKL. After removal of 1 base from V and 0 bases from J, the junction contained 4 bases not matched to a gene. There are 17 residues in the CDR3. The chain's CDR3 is CASSQAVAGPNTGELFF. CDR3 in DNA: TGCGCCAGCAGCCAAGCCGTAGCGGGACCGAACACCGGGGAGCTGTTTTTT.

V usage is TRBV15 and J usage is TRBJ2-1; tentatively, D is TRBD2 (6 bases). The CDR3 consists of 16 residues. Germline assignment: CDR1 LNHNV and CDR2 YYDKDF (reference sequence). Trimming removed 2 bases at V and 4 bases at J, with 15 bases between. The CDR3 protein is CATSRFREDLYNEQFF. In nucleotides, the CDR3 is TGTGCCACCAGCAGATTCAGGGAGGACTTATACAATGAGCAGTTCTTC.

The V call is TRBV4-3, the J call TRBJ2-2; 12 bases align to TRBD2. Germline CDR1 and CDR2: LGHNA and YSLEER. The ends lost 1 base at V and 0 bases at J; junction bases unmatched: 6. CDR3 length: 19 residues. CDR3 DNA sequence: TGCGCCAGCAGCCAAGGGGCTAGCGGGGGGGATACGAACACCGGGGAGCTGTTTTTT. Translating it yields CASSQGASGGDTNTGELFF.

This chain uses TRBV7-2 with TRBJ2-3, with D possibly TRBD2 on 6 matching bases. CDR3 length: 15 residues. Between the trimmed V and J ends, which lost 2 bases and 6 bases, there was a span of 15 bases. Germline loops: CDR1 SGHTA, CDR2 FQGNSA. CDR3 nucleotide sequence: TGTGCCAGCAGCTTAATGGGACTTTCTTATGATACGCAGTATTTT. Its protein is CASSLMGLSYDTQYF.

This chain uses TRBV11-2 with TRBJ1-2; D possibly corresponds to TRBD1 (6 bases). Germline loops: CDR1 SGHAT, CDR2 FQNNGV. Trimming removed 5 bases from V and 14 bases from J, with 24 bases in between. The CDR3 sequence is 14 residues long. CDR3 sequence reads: CASSDKPRTGAQTF. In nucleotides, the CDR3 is TGTGCCAGCAGCGACAAACCCCGAACGGGGGCGCAGACCTTC.

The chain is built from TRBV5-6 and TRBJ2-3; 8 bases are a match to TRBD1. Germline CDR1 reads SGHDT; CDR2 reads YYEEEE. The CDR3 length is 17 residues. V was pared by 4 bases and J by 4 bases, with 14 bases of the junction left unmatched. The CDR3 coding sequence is TGTGCCAGCAGCCGCTCACTTGGACAGGGAGTAGCAGATACGCAGTATTTT. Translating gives CASSRSLGQGVADTQYF.

CDR3 sequence reads: CASTSEGFAGELFF. In nucleotides, the CDR3 is TGTGCCAGTACCTCAGAGGGGTTCGCCGGGGAGCTGTTTTTT. The chain uses TRBV19 and TRBJ2-2; D possibly uses TRBD1 or TRBD2 (5 bases each). Between the trimmed V and J ends, which lost 7 bases and 6 bases, there was a span of 15 bases. The CDR3 is made up of 14 amino acids. CDR1 LNHDA and CDR2 SQIVND come from the germline V gene (reference sequence). The variable domain in full, completed from reference TRBV19 and TRBJ2-2, reads DGGITQSPKYLFRKEGQNVTLSCEQNLNHDAMYWYRQDPGQGLRLIYYSQIVNDFQKGDIAEGYSVSREKKESFPLTVTSAQKNPTAFYLCASTSEGFAGELFFGEGSRLTVL.

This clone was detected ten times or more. The CDR3 here is CASSLVGGGTGEQYF. The CDR3 bases are TGTGCCAGCAGCTTAGTAGGGGGAGGTACCGGCGAGCAGTACTTC. The V gene is TRBV7-6, the J gene TRBJ2-7, with D perhaps matching TRBD1 or TRBD2 (6 bases each). The CDR3 is 15 amino acids. The germline V gene encodes CDR1 SGHVS and CDR2 FNYEAQ. V lost 1 base to trimming and J lost 6 bases, with 16 bases between them.

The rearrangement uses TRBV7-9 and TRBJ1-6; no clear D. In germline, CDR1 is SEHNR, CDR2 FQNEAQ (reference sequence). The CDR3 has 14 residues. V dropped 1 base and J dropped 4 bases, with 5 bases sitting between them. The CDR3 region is CASSLEQYNSPLHF. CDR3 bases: TGTGCCAGCAGCTTAGAGCAGTATAATTCACCCCTCCACTTT.

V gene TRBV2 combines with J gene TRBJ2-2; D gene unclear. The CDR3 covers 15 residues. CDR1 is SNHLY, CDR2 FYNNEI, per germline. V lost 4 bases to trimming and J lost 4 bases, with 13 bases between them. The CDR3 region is CASSATQKSTGELFF. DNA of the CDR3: TGTGCCAGCAGTGCCACCCAGAAAAGCACCGGGGAGCTGTTTTTT. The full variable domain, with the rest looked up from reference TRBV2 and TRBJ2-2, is EPEVTQTPSHQVTQMGQEVILRCVPISNHLYFYWYRQILGQKVEFLVSFYNNEISEKSEIFDDQFSVERPDGSNFTLKIRSTKLEDSAMYFCASSATQKSTGELFFGEGSRLTVL.

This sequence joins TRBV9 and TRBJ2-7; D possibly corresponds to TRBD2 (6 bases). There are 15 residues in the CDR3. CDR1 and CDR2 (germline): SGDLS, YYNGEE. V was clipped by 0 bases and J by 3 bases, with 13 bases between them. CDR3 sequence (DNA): TGTGCCAGCAGCGTAGGTCCCGGGAGACTCTACGAGCAGTACTTC. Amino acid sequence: CASSVGPGRLYEQYF.

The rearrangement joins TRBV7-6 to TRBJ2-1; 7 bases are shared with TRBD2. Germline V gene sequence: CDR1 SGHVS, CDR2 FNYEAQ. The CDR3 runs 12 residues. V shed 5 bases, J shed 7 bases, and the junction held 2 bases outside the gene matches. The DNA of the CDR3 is TGTGCCAGCAGCCCAGCGGGGAATGAGCAGTTCTTC. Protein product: CASSPAGNEQFF.

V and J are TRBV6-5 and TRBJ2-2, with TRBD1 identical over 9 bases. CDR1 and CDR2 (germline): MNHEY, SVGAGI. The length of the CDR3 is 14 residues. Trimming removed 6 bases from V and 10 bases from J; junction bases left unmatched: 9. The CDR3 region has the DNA TGTGCCAGCAGGCCAGGACAGGGGATGGAGGAGCTGTTTTTT. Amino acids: CASRPGQGMEELFF.